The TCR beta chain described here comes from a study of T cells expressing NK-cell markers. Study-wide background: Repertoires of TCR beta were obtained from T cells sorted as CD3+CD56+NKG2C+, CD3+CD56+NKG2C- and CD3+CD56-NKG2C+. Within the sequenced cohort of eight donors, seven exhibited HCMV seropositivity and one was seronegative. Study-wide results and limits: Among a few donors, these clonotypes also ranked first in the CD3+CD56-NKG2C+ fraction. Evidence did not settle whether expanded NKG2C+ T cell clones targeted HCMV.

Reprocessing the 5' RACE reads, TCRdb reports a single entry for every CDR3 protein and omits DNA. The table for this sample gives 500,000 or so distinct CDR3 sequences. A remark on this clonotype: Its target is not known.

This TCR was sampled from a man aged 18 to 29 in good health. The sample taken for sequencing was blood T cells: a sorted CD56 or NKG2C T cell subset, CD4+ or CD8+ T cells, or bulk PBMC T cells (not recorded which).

CDR3: CASSLRHDSRIYEQYF. The rearrangement links TRBV7-2 to TRBJ2-7. Germline assignment: CDR1 SGHTA and CDR2 FQGNSA. CDR3 size: 16 residues. Using reference TRBV7-2 and TRBJ2-7 for the parts outside the CDR3, the full variable domain is GAGVSQSPSNKVTEKGKDVELRCDPISGHTALYWYRQSLGQGLEFLIYFQGNSAPDKSGLPSDRFSAERTGGSVSTLTIQRTQQEDSAVYLCASSLRHDSRIYEQYFGPGTRLTVT.